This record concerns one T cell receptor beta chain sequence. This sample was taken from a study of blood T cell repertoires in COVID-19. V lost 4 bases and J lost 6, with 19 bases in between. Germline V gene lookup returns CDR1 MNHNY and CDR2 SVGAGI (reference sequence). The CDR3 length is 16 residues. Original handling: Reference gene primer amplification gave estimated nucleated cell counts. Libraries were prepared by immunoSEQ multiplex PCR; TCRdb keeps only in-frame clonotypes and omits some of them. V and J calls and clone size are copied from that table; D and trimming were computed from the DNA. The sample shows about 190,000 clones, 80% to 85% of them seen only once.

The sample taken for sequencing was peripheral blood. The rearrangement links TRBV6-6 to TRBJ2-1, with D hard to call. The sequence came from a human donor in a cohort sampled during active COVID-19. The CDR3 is CASSLNAPTLRNEQFF. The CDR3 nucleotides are TGTGCCAGCAGTTTGAATGCTCCCACATTACGCAATGAGCAGTTCTTC.